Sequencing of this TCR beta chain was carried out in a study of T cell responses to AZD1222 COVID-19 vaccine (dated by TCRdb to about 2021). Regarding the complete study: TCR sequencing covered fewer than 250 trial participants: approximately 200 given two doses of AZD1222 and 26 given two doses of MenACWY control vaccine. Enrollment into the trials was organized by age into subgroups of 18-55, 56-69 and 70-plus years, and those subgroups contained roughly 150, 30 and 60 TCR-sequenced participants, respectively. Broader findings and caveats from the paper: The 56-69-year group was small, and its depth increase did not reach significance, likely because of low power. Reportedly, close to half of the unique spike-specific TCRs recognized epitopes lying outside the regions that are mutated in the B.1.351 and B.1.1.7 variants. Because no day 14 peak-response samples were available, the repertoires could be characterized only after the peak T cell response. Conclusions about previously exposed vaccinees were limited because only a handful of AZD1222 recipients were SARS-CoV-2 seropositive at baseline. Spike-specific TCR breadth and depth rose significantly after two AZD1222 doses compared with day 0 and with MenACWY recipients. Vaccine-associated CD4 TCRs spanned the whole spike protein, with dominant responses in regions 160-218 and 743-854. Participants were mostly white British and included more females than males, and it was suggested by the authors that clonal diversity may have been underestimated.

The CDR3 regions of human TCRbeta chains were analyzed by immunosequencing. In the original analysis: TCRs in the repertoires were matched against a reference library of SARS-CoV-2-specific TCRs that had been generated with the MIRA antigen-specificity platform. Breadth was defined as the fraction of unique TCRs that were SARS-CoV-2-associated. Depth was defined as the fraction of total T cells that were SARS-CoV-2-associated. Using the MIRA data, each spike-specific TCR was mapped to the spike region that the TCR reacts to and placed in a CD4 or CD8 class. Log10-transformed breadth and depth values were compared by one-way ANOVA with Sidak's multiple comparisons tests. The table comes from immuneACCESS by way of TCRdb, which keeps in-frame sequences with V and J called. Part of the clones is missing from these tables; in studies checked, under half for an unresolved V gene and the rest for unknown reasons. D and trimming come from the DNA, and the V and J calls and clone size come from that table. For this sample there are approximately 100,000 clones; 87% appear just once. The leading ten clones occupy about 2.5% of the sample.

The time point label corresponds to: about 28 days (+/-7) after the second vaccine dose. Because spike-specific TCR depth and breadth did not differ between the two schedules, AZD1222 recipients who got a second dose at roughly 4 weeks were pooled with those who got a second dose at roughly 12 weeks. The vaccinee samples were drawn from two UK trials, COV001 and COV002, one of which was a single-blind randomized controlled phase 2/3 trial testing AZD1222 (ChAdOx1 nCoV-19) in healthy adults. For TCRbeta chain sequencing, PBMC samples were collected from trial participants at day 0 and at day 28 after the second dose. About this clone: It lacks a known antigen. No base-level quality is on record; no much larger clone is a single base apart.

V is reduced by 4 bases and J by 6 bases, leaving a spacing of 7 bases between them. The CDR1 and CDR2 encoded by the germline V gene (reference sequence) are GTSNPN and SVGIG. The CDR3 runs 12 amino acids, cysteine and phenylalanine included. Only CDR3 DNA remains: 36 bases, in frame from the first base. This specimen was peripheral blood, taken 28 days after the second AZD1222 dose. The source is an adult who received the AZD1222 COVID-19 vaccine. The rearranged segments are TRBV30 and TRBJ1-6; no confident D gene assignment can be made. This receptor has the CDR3 CAWNRPNSPLHF. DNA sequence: TGTGCCTGGAATCGCCCTAATTCACCCCTCCACTTT.